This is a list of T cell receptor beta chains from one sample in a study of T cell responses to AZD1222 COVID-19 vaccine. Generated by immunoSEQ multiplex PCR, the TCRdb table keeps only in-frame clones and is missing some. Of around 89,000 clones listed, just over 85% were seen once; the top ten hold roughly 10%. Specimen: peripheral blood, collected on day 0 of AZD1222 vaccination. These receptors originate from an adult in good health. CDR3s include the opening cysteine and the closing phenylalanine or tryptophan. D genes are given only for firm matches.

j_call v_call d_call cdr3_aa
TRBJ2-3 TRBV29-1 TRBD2 CSVEGLLAGPGTQYF
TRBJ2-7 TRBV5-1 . CASSSDTTYEQYF
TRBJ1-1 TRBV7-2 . CASSQSRQIAEAFF
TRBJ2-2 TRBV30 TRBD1 CAWKTGPYTGELFF
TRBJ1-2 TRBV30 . CAWNTGVFYGYTF
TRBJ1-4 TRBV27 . CASSSSRNEKLFF
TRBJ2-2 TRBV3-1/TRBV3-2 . CASQGIAGFGELFF
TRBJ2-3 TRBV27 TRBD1 CASSSGTVEKYTQYF
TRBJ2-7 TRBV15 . CATSHHYEQYF
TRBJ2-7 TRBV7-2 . CASSGLPYEQYF
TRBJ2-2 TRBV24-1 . CATRDREFGELFF
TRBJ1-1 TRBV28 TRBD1 CAIRTGENTEAFF
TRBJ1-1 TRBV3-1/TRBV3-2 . CASSERPAGTEAFF
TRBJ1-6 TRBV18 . CASSPPAVNSPLHF
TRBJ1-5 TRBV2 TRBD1 CASQRGQSQPQHF
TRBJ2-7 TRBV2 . CASSDARERFYEQYF
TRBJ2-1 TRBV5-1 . CASSLGPSERGNEQFF
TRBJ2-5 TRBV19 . CASSTGVGETQYF
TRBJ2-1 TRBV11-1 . CASSLALGDEQFF
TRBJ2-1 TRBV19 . CASKQGQYNEQFF
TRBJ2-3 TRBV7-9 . CASSLQGGSPDTQYF
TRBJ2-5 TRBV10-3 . CAISESSRVEETQYF
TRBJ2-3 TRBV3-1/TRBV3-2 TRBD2 CASSRSGSVQDTQYF
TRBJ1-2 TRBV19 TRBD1 CASSIDSGTGKYGYTF
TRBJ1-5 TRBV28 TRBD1 CASMSTQGAYQPQHF
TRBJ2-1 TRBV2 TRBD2 CASRIVIAGVYEQFF
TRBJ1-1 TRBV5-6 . CASSLGSFHTEAFF
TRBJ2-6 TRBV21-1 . CASSKGSGAGANVLTF
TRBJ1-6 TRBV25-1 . CASSVGQDSSTSPLHF
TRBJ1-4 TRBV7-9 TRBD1 CASRPTGTGGEKLFF
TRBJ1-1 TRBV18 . CASSPQGRNSLNTEAFF
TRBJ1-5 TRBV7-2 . CASSFAGGQPQHF
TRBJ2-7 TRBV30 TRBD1 CAWSQQGPEQYF
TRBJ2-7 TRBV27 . CASSLSYEQYF
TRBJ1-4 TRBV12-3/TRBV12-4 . CASKGHGSEKLFF
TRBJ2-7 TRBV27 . CASSSSRETYEQYF
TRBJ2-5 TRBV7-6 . CASSESETQYF
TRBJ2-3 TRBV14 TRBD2 CASSHSTGLGPTDTQYF
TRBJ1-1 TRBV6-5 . CASSPWGRMNTEAFF
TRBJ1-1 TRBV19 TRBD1 CASSIRQGATNTEAFF
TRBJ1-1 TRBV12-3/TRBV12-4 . CASSRMNTEAFF
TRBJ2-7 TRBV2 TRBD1 CASSRDRNIYEQYF
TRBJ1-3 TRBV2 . CASSGDLQGNTIYF
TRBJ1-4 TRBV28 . CASGAGSATNEKLFF
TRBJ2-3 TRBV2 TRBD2 CASSDRASGSTDTQYF
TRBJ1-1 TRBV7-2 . CASSFQTGRVGTEAFF
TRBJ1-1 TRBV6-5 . CASSHPGWTEAFF
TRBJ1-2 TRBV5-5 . CASSLTEIHGYTF
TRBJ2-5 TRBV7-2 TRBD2 CASWGGAETGTQYF
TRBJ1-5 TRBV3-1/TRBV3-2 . CASSQGRTGQPQHF
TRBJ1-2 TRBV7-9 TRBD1 CASSLEGNRGGYTF
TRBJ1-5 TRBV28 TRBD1 CASRITGASQPQHF
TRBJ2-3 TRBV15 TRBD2 CATSRPGLAEMRDTQYF
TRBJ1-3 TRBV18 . CASSPPAGLSGNTIYF
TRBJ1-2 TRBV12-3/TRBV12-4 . CASSSQDIWGYTF